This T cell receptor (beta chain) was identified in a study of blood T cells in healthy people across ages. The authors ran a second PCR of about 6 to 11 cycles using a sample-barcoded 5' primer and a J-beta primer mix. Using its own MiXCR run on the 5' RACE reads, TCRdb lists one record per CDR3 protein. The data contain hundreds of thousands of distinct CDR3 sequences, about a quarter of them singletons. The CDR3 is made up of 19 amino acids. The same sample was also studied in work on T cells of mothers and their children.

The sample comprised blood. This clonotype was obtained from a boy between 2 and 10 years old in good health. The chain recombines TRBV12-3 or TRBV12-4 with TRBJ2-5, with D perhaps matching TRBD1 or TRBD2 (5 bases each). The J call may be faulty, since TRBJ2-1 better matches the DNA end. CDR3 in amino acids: CASSYPLGPEGSKYNEQFF. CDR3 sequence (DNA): TGTGCCAGCAGTTACCCGCTGGGTCCAGAGGGGTCTAAATACAATGAGCAGTTCTTC.